This record concerns one TCR beta chain sequence. Its specificity is not known. The CDR3 has 13 amino acids. V dropped 0 bases and J dropped 7 bases, with 7 bases sitting between them. Germline V gene data show CDR1 as SGHTA and CDR2 as FQGTGA. This sample stems from a study of OX40 agonist ivuxolimab in advanced cancers. On the study more broadly: Treatment of patients was with ivuxolimab, an agonistic anti-OX40 (CD134) antibody. Study-level results: Nonresponders included some who also had low normalized T-cell clonal expansion.

Researchers took blood at baseline, on cycle 4 day 1, and on cycle 7 day 1. Data came from immunoSEQ multiplex PCR; TCRdb stores just in-frame clones and leaves some out. Of roughly 81,000 clones in the sample, roughly 94% were seen once. This specimen consisted of CD4+ or CD8+ T cells sorted from blood, obtained in a trial of the OX40 agonist ivuxolimab. This clonotype was obtained from an adult with an advanced solid tumor such as melanoma, head and neck, liver or kidney cancer. The chain couples TRBV7-3 to TRBJ2-4, with a weak D call TRBD2 (5 bases). CDR3 nucleotides: TGTGCCAGCAGCTTAACCGGCGGGAACATTCAGTACTTC. Amino acids: CASSLTGGNIQYF.